The 17 T cell receptor beta chains in this list originate from one sample, sequenced in a study of blood T cell repertoires in COVID-19. Sequencing was performed with immunoSEQ multiplex PCR; in TCRdb, only in-frame clones are kept and a portion is missing. The table shows roughly 180,000 clones, with around 76% occurring only once. Sequencing was performed on peripheral blood. These receptors all come from a woman aged 45-65 years with active or convalescent COVID-19.

The V gene is TRBV4-3, the J gene TRBJ1-6, with TRBD1 as a possible D gene (5 bases). Trimming left V 2 bases short and J 6 bases short, with 17 bases between. Germline CDR1 reads LGHNA; CDR2 reads YSLEER. This CDR3 is built from 17 residues. The CDR3 sequence is CASSQSSTAGRNSPLHF. In DNA, the CDR3 is TGCGCCAGCAGCCAATCCTCGACGGCAGGGCGTAATTCACCCCTCCACTTT.

V is TRBV4-2 and J is TRBJ2-5; 9 nucleotides line up with TRBD2. Germline values: CDR1 LGHNA, CDR2 YNFKEQ. The length of the CDR3 is 15 residues. Trimming cost V 4 bases and J 4 bases; bases outside gene matches: 7. CDR3 sequence reads: CASSPRASGVETQYF. In nucleotides, the CDR3 is TGTGCCAGCAGCCCCCGCGCTAGCGGGGTAGAGACCCAGTACTTC.

The CDR3 sequence: CASSLLESARETQYF. CDR3 DNA sequence: TGTGCCAGCAGCTTGCTAGAGTCAGCGAGGGAGACCCAGTACTTC. This rearrangement joins TRBV7-6 to TRBJ2-5; D remains ambiguous. The CDR3 extends over 15 amino acids. Germline V gene lookup returns CDR1 SGHVS and CDR2 FNYEAQ. V lost 3 bases to trimming and J lost 5 bases, with 16 bases between them.

A word on this clone: Other DNA sequences of this sample code for an identical CDR3. This chain connects TRBV11-2 to TRBJ2-1, with TRBD2 matching 12 bases. The CDR3 length is 15 residues. Germline-derived CDR1 and CDR2 are SGHAT and FQNNGV. J gave up 4 bases and V 5 bases, and 3 bases lay outside the gene matches. CDR3 nucleotides: TGTGCCAGCAGCCTACTAGCGGGGGGATACAATGAGCAGTTCTTC. Its translation: CASSLLAGGYNEQFF.

V usage is TRBV19 and J usage is TRBJ1-2; D gene ambiguous. V lost 5 bases to trimming and J lost 6 bases, with 19 bases between them. CDR3 size: 15 residues. Germline-derived CDR1 and CDR2 are LNHDA and SQIVND (reference sequence). CDR3 DNA sequence: TGTGCCAGTAGTCCGTTCAGTTTAAGAGGGAATGGCTACACCTTC. Amino acid sequence: CASSPFSLRGNGYTF.

The gene calls are TRBV28 and TRBJ1-1, with TRBD1 matching 7 bases. Looked up from germline, CDR1 is MDHEN and CDR2 is SYDVKM. This CDR3 is built from 14 residues. The junction had 7 bases not matched to a gene; V was cut back by 7 bases and J by 2 bases. CDR3 coding DNA: TGTGCCAGCACCCTAGACAGGGACAACACTGAAGCTTTCTTT. It specifies CASTLDRDNTEAFF.

The CDR3 coding sequence is TGCGCCAGCAGCCCCGACCCGGGACAGGTCTGGGACACCATATATTTT. Translating gives CASSPDPGQVWDTIYF. The rearrangement links TRBV4-1 to TRBJ1-3; TRBD1 aligns across 8 bases. Germline CDR1 MGHRA, CDR2 YSYEKL. The length of the CDR3 is 16 residues. V dropped 4 bases and J dropped 8; count of bases not matched to a gene: 13.

This chain joins TRBV14 and TRBJ1-4, with D possibly being TRBD1 (6 bases). V shed 3 bases and J shed 5 bases, with 13 bases lying between them. Germline CDR1 reads SGHDN; CDR2 reads FVKESK. The CDR3 is 15 amino acids. The CDR3, as DNA: TGTGCCAGCAGCCACCGGGGACATTGGAATGAAAAACTGTTTTTT. It codes for CASSHRGHWNEKLFF.

This rearrangement joins TRBV29-1 to TRBJ1-1; unclear D gene. Per the germline V gene, CDR1 is SQVTM and CDR2 is ANQGSEA. Trimming took off 3 bases at V and 0 bases at J, with 8 bases between the two ends. The CDR3 length is 13 residues. The CDR3 loop is CSVDPQLNTEAFF. CDR3 nucleotides: TGCAGCGTTGATCCACAACTGAACACTGAAGCTTTCTTT.

The chain has TRBV19 and TRBJ1-1, with 9 bases identical to TRBD1. Germline CDR1 LNHDA, CDR2 SQIVND (reference sequence). The CDR3 runs to 17 residues. The V gene end was trimmed by 6 bases and the J gene end by 2 bases; junction bases not matched to a gene: 13. The CDR3 DNA sequence: TGTGCCAGTAGCCCTCTCCGCGACAGGGGGGCAAACACTGAAGCTTTCTTT. Translation gives CASSPLRDRGANTEAFF. Looking up the rest from reference TRBV19 and TRBJ1-1 gives the full variable domain: DGGITQSPKYLFRKEGQNVTLSCEQNLNHDAMYWYRQDPGQGLRLIYYSQIVNDFQKGDIAEGYSVSREKKESFPLTVTSAQKNPTAFYLCASSPLRDRGANTEAFFGQGTRLTVV.

This chain links TRBV30 with TRBJ1-5, with D possibly being TRBD1 (6 bases). Germline CDR1 is GTSNPN and CDR2 is SVGIG (reference sequence). This CDR3 is built from 15 residues. Trimming left V 2 bases short and J 7 bases short, with 18 bases between. CDR3 protein: CAWSYRTGQGQPQHF. CDR3 in DNA: TGTGCCTGGAGTTACAGAACCGGGCAGGGGCAGCCCCAGCATTTT.

This clone was recorded a few times. This chain connects TRBV2 to TRBJ2-1, with TRBD1 matching over 10 bases. The J segment lost 8 bases and the V segment lost 7 bases, leaving 11 bases of the junction unmatched. The germline gives CDR1 SNHLY, CDR2 FYNNEI. This CDR3 is built from 15 residues. CDR3 sequence reads: CASKVDRGQVDEQFF. In DNA, the CDR3 is TGTGCCAGCAAGGTTGACAGGGGGCAGGTGGATGAGCAGTTCTTC. Using reference TRBV2 and TRBJ2-1 for the parts outside the CDR3, the full variable domain is EPEVTQTPSHQVTQMGQEVILRCVPISNHLYFYWYRQILGQKVEFLVSFYNNEISEKSEIFDDQFSVERPDGSNFTLKIRSTKLEDSAMYFCASKVDRGQVDEQFFGPGTRLTVL.

Written as DNA, the CDR3 is TGTGCCAGTAAGACCTCGGGACAGGGGAAAGGCTACACCTTC. Residues: CASKTSGQGKGYTF. This chain joins TRBV19 and TRBJ1-2; 10 positions agree with TRBD1. Trimming at V came to 7 bases and at J to 8 bases, leaving 10 bases not matched to a gene. This CDR3 spans 14 amino acids. Germline assignment: CDR1 LNHDA and CDR2 SQIVND (reference sequence).

This chain joins TRBV5-1 and TRBJ2-7, with 9 bases aligning to TRBD2. Germline CDR1 SGHRS, CDR2 YFSETQ. With 0 bases clipped from V and 3 bases from J, the junction kept 4 bases outside the gene matches. This CDR3 is built from 15 residues. The CDR3 is CASSLGLAGSYEQYF. CDR3 nucleotide sequence: TGCGCCAGCAGCTTGGGGCTAGCGGGGAGCTACGAGCAGTACTTC.

The J gene is TRBJ1-2, the V gene TRBV30; 9 nucleotides match TRBD1. CDR3 length: 13 amino acids. From germline, CDR1 is GTSNPN and CDR2 SVGIG (reference sequence). With 4 bases clipped from V and 4 bases from J, the junction kept 4 bases outside the gene matches. The CDR3 loop reads CAWNRDRVYGYTF. The CDR3 nucleotides are TGTGCCTGGAACCGGGACAGGGTCTATGGCTACACCTTC.

The V gene is TRBV6-5, the J gene TRBJ1-6; D uncertain. The germline gives CDR1 MNHEY, CDR2 SVGAGI. Trimming took 6 bases from V and 0 from J, leaving 6 bases between them. The CDR3 extends over 14 amino acids. This CDR3 reads CASRAGSYNSPLHF. The CDR3 nucleotides read TGTGCCAGCAGGGCAGGCTCCTATAATTCACCCCTCCACTTT.

This clone has more than one count but fewer than ten. This chain links TRBV6-5 with TRBJ1-1; D unclear. The CDR3 loop spans 13 amino acids. Germline V gene sequence: CDR1 MNHEY, CDR2 SVGAGI. V shed 7 bases and J shed 0 bases, with 9 bases lying between them. CDR3 region: CASTGRVNTEAFF. Written as DNA, the CDR3 is TGTGCCAGCACCGGGAGAGTGAACACTGAAGCTTTCTTT.